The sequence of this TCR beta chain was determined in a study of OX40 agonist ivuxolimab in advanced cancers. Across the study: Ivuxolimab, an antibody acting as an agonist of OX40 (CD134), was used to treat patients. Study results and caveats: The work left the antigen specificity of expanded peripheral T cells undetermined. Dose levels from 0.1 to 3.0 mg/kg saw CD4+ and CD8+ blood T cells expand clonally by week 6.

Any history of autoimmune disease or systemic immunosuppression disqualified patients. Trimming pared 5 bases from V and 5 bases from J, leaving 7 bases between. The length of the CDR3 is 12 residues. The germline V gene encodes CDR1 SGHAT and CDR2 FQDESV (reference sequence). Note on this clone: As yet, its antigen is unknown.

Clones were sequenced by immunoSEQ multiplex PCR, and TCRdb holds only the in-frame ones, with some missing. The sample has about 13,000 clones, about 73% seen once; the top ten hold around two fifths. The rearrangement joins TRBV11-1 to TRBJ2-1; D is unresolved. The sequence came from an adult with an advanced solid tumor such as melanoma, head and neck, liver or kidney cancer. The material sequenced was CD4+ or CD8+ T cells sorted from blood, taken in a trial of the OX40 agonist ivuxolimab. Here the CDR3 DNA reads TGTGCCAGCAGCCCTGGGGACAATGAGCAGTTCTTC. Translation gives CASSPGDNEQFF.